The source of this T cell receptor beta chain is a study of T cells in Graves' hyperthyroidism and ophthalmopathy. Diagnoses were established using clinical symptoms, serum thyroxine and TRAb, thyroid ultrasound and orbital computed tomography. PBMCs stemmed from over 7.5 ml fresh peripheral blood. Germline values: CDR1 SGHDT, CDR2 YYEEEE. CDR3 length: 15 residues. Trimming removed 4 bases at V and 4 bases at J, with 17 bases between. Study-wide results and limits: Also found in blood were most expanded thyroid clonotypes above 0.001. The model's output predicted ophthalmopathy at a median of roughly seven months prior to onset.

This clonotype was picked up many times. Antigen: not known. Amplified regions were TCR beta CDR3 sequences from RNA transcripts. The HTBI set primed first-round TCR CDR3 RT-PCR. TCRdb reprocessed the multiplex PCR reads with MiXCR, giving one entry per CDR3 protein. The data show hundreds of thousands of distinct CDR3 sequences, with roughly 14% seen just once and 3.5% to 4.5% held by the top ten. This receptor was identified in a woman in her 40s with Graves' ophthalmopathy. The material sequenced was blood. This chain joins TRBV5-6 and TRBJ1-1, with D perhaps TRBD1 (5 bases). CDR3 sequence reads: CASSPSRRGSTEAFF. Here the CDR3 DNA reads TGTGCCAGCAGCCCGAGTCGGCGGGGGTCCACTGAAGCTTTCTTT.